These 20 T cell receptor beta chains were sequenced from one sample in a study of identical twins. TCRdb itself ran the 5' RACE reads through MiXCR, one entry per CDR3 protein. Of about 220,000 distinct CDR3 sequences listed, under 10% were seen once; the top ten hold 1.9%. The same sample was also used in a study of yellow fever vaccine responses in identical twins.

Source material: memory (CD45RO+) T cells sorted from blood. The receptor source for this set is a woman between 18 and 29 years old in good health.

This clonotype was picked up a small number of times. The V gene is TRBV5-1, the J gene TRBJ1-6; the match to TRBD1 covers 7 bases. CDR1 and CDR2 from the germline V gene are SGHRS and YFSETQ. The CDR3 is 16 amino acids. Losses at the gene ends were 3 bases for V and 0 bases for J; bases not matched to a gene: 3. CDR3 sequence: CASSSGGSSYNSPLHF. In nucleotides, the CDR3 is TGCGCCAGCAGCTCAGGGGGAAGCTCCTATAATTCACCCCTCCACTTT. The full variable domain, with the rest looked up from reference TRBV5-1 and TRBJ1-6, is KAGVTQTPRYLIKTRGQQVTLSCSPISGHRSVSWYQQTPGQGLQFLFEYFSETQRNKGNFPGRFSGRQFSNSRSEMNVSTLELGDSALYLCASSSGGSSYNSPLHFGNGTRLTVT.

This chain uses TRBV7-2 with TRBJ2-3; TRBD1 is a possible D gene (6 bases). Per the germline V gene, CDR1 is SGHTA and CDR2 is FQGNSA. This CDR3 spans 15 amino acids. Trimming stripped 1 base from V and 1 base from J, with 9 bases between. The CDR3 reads CASSLESGGTDTQYF. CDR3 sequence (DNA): TGTGCCAGCAGCTTAGAGTCAGGGGGCACAGATACGCAGTATTTT. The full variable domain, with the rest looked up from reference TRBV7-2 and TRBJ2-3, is GAGVSQSPSNKVTEKGKDVELRCDPISGHTALYWYRQSLGQGLEFLIYFQGNSAPDKSGLPSDRFSAERTGGSVSTLTIQRTQQEDSAVYLCASSLESGGTDTQYFGPGTRLTVL.

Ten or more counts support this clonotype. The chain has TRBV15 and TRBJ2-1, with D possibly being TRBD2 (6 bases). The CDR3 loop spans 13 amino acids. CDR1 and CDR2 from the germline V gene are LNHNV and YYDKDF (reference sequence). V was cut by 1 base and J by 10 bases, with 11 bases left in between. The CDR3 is CATSRVKREEQFF. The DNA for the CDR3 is TGTGCCACCAGCAGAGTTAAACGGGAGGAGCAGTTCTTC.

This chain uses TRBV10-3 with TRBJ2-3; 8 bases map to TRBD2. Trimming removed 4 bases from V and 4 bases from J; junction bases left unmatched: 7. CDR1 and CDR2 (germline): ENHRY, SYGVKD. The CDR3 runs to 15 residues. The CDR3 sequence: CAISVAGSSADTQYF. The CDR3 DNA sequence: TGTGCCATCAGTGTAGCGGGGTCCTCTGCAGATACGCAGTATTTT.

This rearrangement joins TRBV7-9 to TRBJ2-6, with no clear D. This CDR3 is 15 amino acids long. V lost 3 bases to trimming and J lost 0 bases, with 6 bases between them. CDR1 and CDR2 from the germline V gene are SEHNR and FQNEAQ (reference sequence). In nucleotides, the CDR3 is TGTGCCAGCAGCTTGATGCGCTCTGGGGCCAACGTCCTGACTTTC. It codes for CASSLMRSGANVLTF.

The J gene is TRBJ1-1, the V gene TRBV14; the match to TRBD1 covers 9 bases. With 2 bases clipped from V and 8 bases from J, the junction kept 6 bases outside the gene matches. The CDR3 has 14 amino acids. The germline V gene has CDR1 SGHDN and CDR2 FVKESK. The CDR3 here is CASSQFRGTGEAFF. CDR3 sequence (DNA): TGTGCCAGCAGCCAATTTAGGGGGACAGGGGAAGCTTTCTTT.

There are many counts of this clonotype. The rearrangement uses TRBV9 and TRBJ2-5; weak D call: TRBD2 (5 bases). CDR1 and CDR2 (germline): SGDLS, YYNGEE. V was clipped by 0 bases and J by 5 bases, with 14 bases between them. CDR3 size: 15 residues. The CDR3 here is CASSVGLAGVETQYF. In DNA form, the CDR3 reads TGTGCCAGCAGCGTAGGGCTAGCCGGGGTTGAGACCCAGTACTTC.

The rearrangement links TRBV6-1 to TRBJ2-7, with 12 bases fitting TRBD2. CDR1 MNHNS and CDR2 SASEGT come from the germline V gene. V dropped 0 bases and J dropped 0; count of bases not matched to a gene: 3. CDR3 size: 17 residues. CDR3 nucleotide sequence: TGTGCCAGCAGTGAAGCACGGGGACTAGCGGGCTCCTACGAGCAGTACTTC. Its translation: CASSEARGLAGSYEQYF.

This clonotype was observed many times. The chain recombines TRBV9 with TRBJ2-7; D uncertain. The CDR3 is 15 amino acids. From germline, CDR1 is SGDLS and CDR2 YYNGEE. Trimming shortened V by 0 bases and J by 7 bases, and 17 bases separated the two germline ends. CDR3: CASSVVPYSYGEQYF. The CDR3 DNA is TGTGCCAGCAGCGTAGTCCCTTATTCCTACGGGGAGCAGTACTTC.

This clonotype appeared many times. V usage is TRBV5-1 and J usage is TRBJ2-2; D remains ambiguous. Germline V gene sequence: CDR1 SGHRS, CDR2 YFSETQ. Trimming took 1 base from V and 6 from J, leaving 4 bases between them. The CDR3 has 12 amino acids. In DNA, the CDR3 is TGCGCCAGCAGCTTGTACGCCGGGGAGCTGTTTTTT. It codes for CASSLYAGELFF.

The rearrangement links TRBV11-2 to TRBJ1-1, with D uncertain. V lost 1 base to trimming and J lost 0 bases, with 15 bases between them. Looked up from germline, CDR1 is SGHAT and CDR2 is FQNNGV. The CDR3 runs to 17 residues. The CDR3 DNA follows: TGTGCCAGCAGCTTAGTTGGCTGGGAGGGAATGAACACTGAAGCTTTCTTT. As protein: CASSLVGWEGMNTEAFF.

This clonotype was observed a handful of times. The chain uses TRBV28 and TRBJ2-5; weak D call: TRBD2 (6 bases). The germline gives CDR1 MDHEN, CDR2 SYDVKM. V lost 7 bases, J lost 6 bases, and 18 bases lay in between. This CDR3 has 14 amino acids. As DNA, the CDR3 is TGTGCCAGCAAGCTAGGAGGGTCCGCTCAGACCCAGTACTTC. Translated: CASKLGGSAQTQYF.

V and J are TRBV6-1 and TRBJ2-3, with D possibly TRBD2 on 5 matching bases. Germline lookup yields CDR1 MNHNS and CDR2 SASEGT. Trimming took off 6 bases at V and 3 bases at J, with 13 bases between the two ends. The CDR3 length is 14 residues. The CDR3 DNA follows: TGTGCCAGCAGCGTAGGGCGGGTGACAGATACGCAGTATTTT. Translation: CASSVGRVTDTQYF.

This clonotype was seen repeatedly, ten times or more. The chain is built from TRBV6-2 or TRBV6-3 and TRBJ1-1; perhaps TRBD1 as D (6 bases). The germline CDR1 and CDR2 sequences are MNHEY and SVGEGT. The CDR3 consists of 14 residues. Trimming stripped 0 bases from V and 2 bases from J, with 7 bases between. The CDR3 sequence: CASSYSGHNTEAFF. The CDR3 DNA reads TGTGCCAGCAGTTACTCGGGACATAACACTGAAGCTTTCTTT.

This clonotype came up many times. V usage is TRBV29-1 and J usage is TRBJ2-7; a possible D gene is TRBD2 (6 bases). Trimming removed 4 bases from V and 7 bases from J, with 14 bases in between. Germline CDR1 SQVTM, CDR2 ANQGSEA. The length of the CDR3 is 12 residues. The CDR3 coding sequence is TGCAGCGTTGGGCCCGCAGGGAGGGAGCAGTACTTC. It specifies CSVGPAGREQYF.

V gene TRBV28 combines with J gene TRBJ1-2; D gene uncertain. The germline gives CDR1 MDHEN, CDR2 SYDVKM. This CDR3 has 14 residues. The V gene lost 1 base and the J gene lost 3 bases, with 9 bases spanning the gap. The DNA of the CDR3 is TGTGCCAGCAGTTTATTCGGCGCCTACTATGGCTACACCTTC. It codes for CASSLFGAYYGYTF.

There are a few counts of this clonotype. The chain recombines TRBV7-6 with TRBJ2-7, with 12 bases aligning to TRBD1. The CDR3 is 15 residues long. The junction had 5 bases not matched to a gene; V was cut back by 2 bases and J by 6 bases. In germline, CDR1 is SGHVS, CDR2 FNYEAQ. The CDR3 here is CASSLFGTGGSEQYF. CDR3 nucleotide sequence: TGTGCCAGCAGCTTATTTGGGACAGGGGGCTCCGAGCAGTACTTC.

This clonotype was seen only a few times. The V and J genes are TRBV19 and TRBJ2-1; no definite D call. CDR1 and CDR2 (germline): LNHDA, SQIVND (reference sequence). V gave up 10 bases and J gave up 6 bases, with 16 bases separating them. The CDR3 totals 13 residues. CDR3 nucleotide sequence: TGTGCCACCAGGTTCGATTCCCGCAATGAGCAGTTCTTC. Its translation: CATRFDSRNEQFF.

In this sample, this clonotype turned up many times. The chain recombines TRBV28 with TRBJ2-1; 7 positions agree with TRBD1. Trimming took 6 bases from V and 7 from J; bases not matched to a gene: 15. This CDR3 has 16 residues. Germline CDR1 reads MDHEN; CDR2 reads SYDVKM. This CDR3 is CASSLDRVRLLNEQFF. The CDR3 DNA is TGTGCCAGCAGCCTAGACAGGGTTCGTCTGTTGAATGAGCAGTTCTTC.

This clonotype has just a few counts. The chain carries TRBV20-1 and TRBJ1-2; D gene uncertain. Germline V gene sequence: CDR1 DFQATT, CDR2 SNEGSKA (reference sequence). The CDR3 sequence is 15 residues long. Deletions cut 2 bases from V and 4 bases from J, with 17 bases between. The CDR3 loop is CSARRDNQILYGYTF. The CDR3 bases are TGCAGTGCTAGAAGAGATAATCAGATACTCTATGGCTACACCTTC.